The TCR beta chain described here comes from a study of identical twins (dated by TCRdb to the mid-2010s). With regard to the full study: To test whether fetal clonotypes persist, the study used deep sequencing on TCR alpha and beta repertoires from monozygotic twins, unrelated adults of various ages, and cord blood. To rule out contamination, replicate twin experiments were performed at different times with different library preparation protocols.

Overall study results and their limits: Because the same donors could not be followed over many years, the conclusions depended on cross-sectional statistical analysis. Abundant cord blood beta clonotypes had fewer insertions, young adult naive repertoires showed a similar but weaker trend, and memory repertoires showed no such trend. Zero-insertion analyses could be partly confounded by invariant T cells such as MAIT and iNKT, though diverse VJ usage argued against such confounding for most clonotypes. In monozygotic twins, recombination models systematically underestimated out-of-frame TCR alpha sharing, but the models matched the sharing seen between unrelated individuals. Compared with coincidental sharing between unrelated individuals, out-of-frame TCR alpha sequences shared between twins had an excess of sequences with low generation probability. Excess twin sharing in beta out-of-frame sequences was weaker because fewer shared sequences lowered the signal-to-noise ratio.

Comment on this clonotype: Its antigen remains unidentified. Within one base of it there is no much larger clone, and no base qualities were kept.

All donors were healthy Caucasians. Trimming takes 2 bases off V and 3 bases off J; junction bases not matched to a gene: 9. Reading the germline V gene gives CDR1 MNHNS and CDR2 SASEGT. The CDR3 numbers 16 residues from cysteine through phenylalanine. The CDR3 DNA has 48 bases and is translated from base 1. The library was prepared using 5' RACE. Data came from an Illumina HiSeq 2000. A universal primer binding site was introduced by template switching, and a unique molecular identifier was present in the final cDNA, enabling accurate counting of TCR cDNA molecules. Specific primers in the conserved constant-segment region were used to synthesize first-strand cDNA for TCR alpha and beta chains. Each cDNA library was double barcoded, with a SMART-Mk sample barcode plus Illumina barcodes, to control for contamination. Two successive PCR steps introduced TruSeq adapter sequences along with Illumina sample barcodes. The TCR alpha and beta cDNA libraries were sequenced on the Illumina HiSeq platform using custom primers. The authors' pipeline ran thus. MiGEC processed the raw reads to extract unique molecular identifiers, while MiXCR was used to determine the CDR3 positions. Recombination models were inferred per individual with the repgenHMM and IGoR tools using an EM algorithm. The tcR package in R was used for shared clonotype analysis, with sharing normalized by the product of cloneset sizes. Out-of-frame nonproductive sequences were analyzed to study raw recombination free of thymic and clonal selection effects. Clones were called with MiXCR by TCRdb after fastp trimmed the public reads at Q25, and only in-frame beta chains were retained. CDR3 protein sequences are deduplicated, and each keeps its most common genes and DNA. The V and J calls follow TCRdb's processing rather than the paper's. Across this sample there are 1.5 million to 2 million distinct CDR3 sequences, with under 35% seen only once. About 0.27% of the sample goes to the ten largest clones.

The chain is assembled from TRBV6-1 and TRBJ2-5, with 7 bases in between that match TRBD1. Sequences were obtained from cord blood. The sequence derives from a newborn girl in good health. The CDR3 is CASSENLGTAKETQYF. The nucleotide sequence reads TGTGCCAGCAGTGAAAATCTGGGGACAGCCAAAGAGACCCAGTACTTC.